The 11 T cell receptor beta chains below were found in one sample sequenced in a study of blood T cells in healthy people across ages. With a J-beta primer mix and a sample-barcoded 5' primer, a second PCR ran 7 to 11 cycles. TCRdb re-called the 5' RACE reads through MiXCR, storing one row per CDR3 protein. Of 750,000 to 950,000 distinct CDR3 sequences listed, just under 30% are singletons. Another study also made use of these data, one on T cells of mothers and their children.

Source material: blood. Receptors originate from a woman in her thirties or forties in good health.

In the case of this clonotype: One base away lies a much larger clone, so this may be a sequencing read error. The chain joins TRBV9 to TRBJ2-1, with TRBD1 matching 7 bases. The germline CDR1 and CDR2 sequences are SGDLS and YYNGEE. This CDR3 comprises 13 residues. The CDR3 DNA sequence: TGTGCCAGCAGCGCGCCGGGACAGCAGGAGCAGTGCTTC. Residues: CASSAPGQQEQCF.

The genes are TRBV28 and TRBJ2-2, with a weak D call TRBD1 (6 bases). Trimming stripped 6 bases from V and 0 bases from J, with 14 bases between. Germline values: CDR1 MDHEN, CDR2 SYDVKM. This CDR3 region has 16 residues. The CDR3 region has the DNA TGTGCCAGCAGGCACAGGGTATTGGCGAACACCGGGGAGCTGTTTTTT. Translated: CASRHRVLANTGELFF.

This clonotype was observed many times. The CDR3 here is CASSPFREVAKEQYF. The CDR3 region has the DNA TGTGCCAGCAGCCCCTTTCGGGAGGTTGCAAAAGAGCAGTACTTC. The rearrangement joins TRBV12-3 or TRBV12-4 to TRBJ2-7; TRBD2 matches at 7 bases. Losses at the gene ends were 6 bases for V and 7 bases for J; bases not matched to a gene: 15. CDR3 length: 15 residues.

CDR3 amino acids: CASSSTLIYGGTQYF. The CDR3 DNA is TGCGCCAGCAGCAGCACACTAATTTACGGAGGGACCCAGTACTTC. The chain is built from TRBV5-1 and TRBJ2-5, with D possibly matching TRBD2 (5 bases). The ends were cut back, 4 bases at V and 7 bases at J, with 20 bases in the middle. This CDR3 is built from 15 residues. The germline CDR1 and CDR2 sequences are SGHRS and YFSETQ.

The CDR3 here is CASRLWTEPRSAFF. The CDR3 DNA reads as TGTGCCAGCAGACTGTGGACGGAGCCAAGGTCAGCTTTCTTT. The rearrangement links TRBV12-3 or TRBV12-4 to TRBJ1-1; unclear D gene. The CDR3 has 14 residues. Between the trimmed V and J ends, which lost 6 bases and 10 bases, there was a span of 21 bases.

This sequence joins TRBV20-1 and TRBJ2-5; D is unclear. Germline lookup yields CDR1 DFQATT and CDR2 SNEGSKA (reference sequence). The CDR3 totals 12 residues. V shed 6 bases and J shed 2 bases, with 10 bases lying between them. The CDR3, as DNA: TGCAGTGCCCAGCCCAGTCAAGAGACCCAGTACTTC. Protein sequence: CSAQPSQETQYF.

The chain joins TRBV3-1 to TRBJ1-2, with a tentative D call TRBD1 (5 bases). Germline lookup yields CDR1 LGHDT and CDR2 YNNKEL (reference sequence). This CDR3 spans 15 amino acids. Trimming removed 1 base at V and 4 bases at J, with 13 bases between. CDR3 residues: CASSQGIGAGYGYTF. Written as DNA, the CDR3 is TGTGCCAGCAGCCAAGGCATAGGGGCTGGCTATGGCTACACCTTC. Full variable domain (outside the CDR3, taken from reference TRBV3-1 and TRBJ1-2): DTAVSQTPKYLVTQMGNDKSIKCEQNLGHDTMYWYKQDSKKFLKIMFSYNNKELIINETVPNRFSPKSPDKAHLNLHINSLELGDSAVYFCASSQGIGAGYGYTFGSGTRLTVV.

This clonotype was recorded at least ten times. The gene calls are TRBV4-1 and TRBJ1-1, with D tentatively TRBD1 (5 bases). The CDR3 is made up of 17 amino acids. The V gene lost 0 bases and the J gene lost 0 bases, with 14 bases spanning the gap. Germline V gene lookup returns CDR1 MGHRA and CDR2 YSYEKL. The CDR3 spells CASSQDDGALMNTEAFF. In nucleotides, the CDR3 is TGCGCCAGCAGCCAAGATGACGGGGCCCTTATGAACACTGAAGCTTTCTTT.

The CDR3 region is CAWSVVQAGGNTIYF. CDR3 bases: TGTGCCTGGAGTGTAGTCCAGGCGGGGGGAAACACCATATATTTT. The rearrangement joins TRBV30 to TRBJ1-3; unclear D gene. The V end was cut by 0 bases, the J end by 4 bases, with 13 bases between. Germline V gene lookup returns CDR1 GTSNPN and CDR2 SVGIG (reference sequence). This CDR3 has 15 residues.

On this clonotype: One end of the junction is discordant with germline, which a read error may explain. The chain links TRBV7-3 to TRBJ2-1; 10 nucleotides agree with TRBD2. CDR3 length equals 19 residues. CDR1 is SGHTA and CDR2 is FQGTGA in the germline V gene. DNA for the CDR3: TGTGCCAGCAGCTTACATCCAGCGGGGGGGCCCGCGGCTTACACTGAGCAGTTCTTC. Translation gives CASSLHPAGGPAAYTEQFF. The entire variable domain, with the rest obtained from reference TRBV7-3 and TRBJ2-1, is as follows: GAGVSQTPSNKVTEKGKYVELRCDPISGHTALYWYRQSLGQGPEFLIYFQGTGAADDSGLPNDRFFAVRPEGSVSTLKIQRTERGDSAVYLCASSLHPAGGPAAYTEQFFGPGTRLTVL.

This clonotype was detected a few times. The chain uses TRBV20-1 and TRBJ2-5, with D perhaps TRBD2 (5 bases). This CDR3 is built from 14 residues. Germline CDR1 and CDR2: DFQATT and SNEGSKA (reference sequence). V was pared by 7 bases and J by 5 bases, with 20 bases between. CDR3 residues: CSGLGRTLTETQYF. For the CDR3, the DNA is TGCAGTGGATTGGGTAGGACTCTTACGGAGACCCAGTACTTC.